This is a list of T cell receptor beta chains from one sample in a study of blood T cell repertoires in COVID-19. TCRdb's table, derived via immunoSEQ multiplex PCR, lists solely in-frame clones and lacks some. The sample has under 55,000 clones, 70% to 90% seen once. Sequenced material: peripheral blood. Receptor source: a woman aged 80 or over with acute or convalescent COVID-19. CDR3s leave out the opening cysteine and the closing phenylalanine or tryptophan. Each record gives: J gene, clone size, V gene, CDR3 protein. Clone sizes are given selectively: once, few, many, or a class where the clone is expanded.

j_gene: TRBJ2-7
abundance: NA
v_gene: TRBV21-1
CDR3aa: ASTGTSGSDEQY

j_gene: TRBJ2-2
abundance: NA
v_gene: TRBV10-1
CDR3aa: ASRASGTGTGELF

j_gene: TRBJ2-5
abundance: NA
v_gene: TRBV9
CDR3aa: ASSPFEAGGVETQY

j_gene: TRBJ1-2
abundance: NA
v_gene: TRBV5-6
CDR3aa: ASSLNLGSVYGYT

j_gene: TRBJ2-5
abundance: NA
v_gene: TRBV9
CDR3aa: ASSVGWGQGGRETQY

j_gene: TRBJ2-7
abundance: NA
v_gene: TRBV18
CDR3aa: ASSPGTGDRDPYEQY

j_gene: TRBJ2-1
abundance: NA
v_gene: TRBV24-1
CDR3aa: ATSDTPFGGSRPYNEQF

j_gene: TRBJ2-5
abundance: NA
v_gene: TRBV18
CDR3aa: ASSPPGRAQETQY

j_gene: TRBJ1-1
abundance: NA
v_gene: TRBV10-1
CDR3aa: ASSEGTGPGYTEAF

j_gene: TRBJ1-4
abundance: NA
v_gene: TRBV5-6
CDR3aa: ASSSAGTRNEKLF

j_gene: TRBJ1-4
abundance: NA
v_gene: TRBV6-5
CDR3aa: ASRATGANEKLF

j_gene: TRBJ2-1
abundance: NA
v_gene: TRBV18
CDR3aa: ASSPPGEMKNEQF

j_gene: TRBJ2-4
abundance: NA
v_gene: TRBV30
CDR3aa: AWSQGLDIQY

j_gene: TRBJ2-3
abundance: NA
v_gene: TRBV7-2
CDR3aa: ASSLRLAASTDTQY

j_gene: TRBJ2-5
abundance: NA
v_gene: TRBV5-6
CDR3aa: ASSFLAEETQY

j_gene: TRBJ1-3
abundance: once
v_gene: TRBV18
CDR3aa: ASHGTGPSSGNTIY

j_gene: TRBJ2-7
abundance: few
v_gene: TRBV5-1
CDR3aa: ASSLVGTGGYEQY

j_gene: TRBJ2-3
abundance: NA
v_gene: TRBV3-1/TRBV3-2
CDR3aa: ASSQGGLAGWDTQY

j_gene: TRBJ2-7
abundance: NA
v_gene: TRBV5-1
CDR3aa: ASSLPGEREFFYEQY

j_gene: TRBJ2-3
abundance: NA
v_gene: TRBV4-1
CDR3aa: ASSQDHVAGGTDTQY

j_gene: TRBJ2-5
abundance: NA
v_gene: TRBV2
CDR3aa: ASSPRLAKYQETQY

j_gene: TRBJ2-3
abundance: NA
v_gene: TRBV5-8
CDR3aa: ASSIGQGKDTQY

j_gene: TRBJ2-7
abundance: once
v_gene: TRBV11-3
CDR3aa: ASSLNSGNYEQY

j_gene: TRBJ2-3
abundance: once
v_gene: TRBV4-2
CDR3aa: ASSQSGTGFGDTQY

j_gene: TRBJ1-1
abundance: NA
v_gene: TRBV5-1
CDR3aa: ASRREGEAF

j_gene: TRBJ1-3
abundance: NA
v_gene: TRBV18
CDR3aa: ASAFGDGNTIY

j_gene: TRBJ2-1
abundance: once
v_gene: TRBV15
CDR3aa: ATSRGGSSVFGEQF

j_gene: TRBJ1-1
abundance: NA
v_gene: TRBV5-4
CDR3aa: ASSTGQQLEAF

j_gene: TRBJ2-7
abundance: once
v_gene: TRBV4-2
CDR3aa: ASSQEGTLTYEQY

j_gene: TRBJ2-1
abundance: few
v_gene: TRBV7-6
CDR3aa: ASSLSLASLGEQF

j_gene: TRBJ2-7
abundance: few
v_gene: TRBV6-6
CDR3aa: ASSPRESAYSYEQY

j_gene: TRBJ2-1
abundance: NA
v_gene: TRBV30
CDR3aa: AWTPGLQAYNEQF

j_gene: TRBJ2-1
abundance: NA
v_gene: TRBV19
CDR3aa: ASSIGKGRRGGNEQF

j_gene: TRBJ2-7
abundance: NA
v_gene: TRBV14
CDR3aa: ASSQDRLAGDEQY

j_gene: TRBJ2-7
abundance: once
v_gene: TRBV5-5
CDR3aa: ASSEGSSYEQY

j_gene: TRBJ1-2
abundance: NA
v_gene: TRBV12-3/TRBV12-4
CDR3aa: ASSPQTAYGYT

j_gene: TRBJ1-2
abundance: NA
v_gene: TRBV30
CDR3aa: AWSPGLGQGGYT

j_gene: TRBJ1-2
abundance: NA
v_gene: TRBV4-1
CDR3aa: ASSPEWSLALYGYT

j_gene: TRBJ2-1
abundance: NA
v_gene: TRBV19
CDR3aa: ASSTQQTGTGQF

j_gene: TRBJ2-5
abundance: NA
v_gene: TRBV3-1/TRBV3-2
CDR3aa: ASSLRGGTSETQY

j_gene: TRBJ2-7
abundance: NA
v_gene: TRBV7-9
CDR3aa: ASSLEGTGPYEQY

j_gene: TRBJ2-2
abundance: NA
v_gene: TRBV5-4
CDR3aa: ASSLGGGANTGELF

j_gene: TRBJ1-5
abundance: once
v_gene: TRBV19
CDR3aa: ASSGQGSNQPQH

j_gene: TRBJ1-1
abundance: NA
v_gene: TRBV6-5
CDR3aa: ASSLDRVHTEAF

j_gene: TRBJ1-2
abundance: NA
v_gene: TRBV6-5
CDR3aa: ASIGGGGYGYT